One and the same sample provided the 7 T cell receptor beta chains below, sequenced in a study of cytomegalovirus exposure and HLA in healthy donors. The method was immunoSEQ multiplex PCR; TCRdb's version includes in-frame clones alone and lacks a portion of them. The table records hundreds of thousands of clones, 80% to 90% of them present only once. Sequences were obtained from PBMCs. All receptors come from a woman between 18 and 29 years old in good health and CMV-seronegative.

The rearrangement links TRBV6-4 to TRBJ2-2; the D is unclear. There are 17 residues in the CDR3. Per germline, CDR1 MRHNA and CDR2 SNTAGT. With 0 bases removed from V and 5 bases from J, the gap between germline ends came to 16 bases. The CDR3 bases are TGTGCCAGCAGTGACTCGAATTCTCCCGGTTGGACCGGGGAGCTGTTTTTT. Translating gives CASSDSNSPGWTGELFF.

J is TRBJ1-5 and V is TRBV4-1; 10 bases line up with TRBD1. Per the germline V gene, CDR1 is MGHRA and CDR2 is YSYEKL. V dropped 0 bases and J dropped 9; count of bases not matched to a gene: 8. This CDR3 region has 16 residues. This CDR3 reads CASSQDPGQGFGPQHF. Here the CDR3 DNA reads TGCGCCAGCAGCCAAGACCCGGGACAGGGGTTTGGGCCCCAGCATTTT.

This chain connects TRBV25-1 to TRBJ2-7; D perhaps matches TRBD1 (6 bases). The CDR3 length is 18 residues. Germline lookup yields CDR1 MGHDK and CDR2 SYGVNS. V lost 2 bases to trimming and J lost 0 bases, with 20 bases between them. The CDR3 is CASSEQGPQGTPSYEQYF. The CDR3 nucleotides are TGTGCCAGCAGTGAACAAGGCCCCCAGGGGACCCCCTCCTACGAGCAGTACTTC.

This clone was observed a single time. This rearrangement joins TRBV2 to TRBJ2-7, with a weak D call TRBD1 (6 bases). V gave up 5 bases and J gave up 2 bases, with 10 bases separating them. Germline lookup yields CDR1 SNHLY and CDR2 FYNNEI. This CDR3 spans 13 amino acids. Written as DNA, the CDR3 is TGTGCCAGCAGTTGGGACAAGACCTACGAGCAGTACTTC. It translates to CASSWDKTYEQYF.

The chain employs TRBV25-1 and TRBJ2-7; 12 bases fit TRBD1. The CDR3 is 13 amino acids. Germline values: CDR1 MGHDK, CDR2 SYGVNS. V lost 5 bases to trimming and J lost 9 bases; unmatched junction nucleotides: 5. CDR3 coding DNA: TGTGCCAGCAGTATTGGGACAGGGGGCGTGCAGTACTTC. Amino acid sequence: CASSIGTGGVQYF.

The chain links TRBV5-6 to TRBJ1-3, with a possible D match to TRBD1 (6 bases). Per germline, CDR1 SGHDT and CDR2 YYEEEE. V was pared by 0 bases and J by 4 bases, with 14 bases between. The CDR3 is 16 amino acids. The CDR3 reads CASSLGDRQIGNTIYF. The CDR3 bases are TGTGCCAGCAGCTTGGGCGACAGGCAGATCGGAAACACCATATATTTT.

This clone was recorded once. The chain links TRBV4-1 to TRBJ2-4, with 11 bases fitting TRBD1. The CDR3 consists of 15 residues. CDR1 and CDR2 (germline): MGHRA, YSYEKL. V shed 3 bases, J shed 7 bases, and the junction held 5 bases outside the gene matches. CDR3 DNA: TGCGCCAGCAGCCAGGGGGACAGGGGGATGAACATTCAGTACTTC. This gives the protein CASSQGDRGMNIQYF.